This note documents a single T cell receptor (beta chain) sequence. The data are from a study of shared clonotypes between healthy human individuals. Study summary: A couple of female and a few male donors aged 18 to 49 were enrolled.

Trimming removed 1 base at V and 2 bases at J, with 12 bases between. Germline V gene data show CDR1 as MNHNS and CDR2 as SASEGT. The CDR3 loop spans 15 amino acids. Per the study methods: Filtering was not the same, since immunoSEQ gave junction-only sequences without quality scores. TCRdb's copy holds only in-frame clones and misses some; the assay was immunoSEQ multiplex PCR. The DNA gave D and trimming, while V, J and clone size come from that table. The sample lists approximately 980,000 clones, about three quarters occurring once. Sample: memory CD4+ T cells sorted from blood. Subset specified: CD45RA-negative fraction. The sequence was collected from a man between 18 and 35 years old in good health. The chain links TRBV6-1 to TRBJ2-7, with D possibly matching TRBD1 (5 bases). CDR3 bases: TGTGCCAGCAGTGAAGAGGCCAGGGCCCCCTACGAGCAGTACTTC. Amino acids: CASSEEARAPYEQYF.